This T cell receptor (beta chain) was sequenced for a study of human T cells and chemical hapten exposure. Points from the study as a whole: Expanded TCRs made up significantly more big CDR3 similarity clusters than controls did. Counts of TCRs above 1 in 1000 frequency stayed unchanged with DPC sensitization.

Time point defined: patch test 2, 6 weeks after DPC sensitization. Treatment given: therapeutic diphenylcyclopropenone sensitization with weekly scalp DPC. Unique molecular identifiers were linked by the library to individual cDNA molecules. MiXCR was run by TCRdb on the RACE reads, yielding one entry per CDR3 protein. The table includes about 140,000 distinct CDR3 sequences, approximately 12% detected once. This clonotype has at least ten counts. What it recognizes is unknown. Germline loops: CDR1 KGHSH, CDR2 LQKENI. V lost 6 bases and J 2 bases, leaving 17 bases between the germline ends. This CDR3 is 17 amino acids long.

The chain carries TRBV18 and TRBJ1-6, with D uncertain. The sequences come from whole blood, collected in connection with sensitization to the hapten diphenylcyclopropenone (DPC). This TCR was sampled from a woman in her fifties or sixties with alopecia areata. Some clones in this sample may be carry-over from other donors' samples. Written as DNA, the CDR3 is TGTGCCAGCTCCCGTGCGGATATTGGGCCCTATAATTCACCCCTCCACTTT. Translating it yields CASSRADIGPYNSPLHF.